Below, 10 T cell receptor beta chains from the same sample are listed, as sequenced in a study of blood T cell repertoires in COVID-19. The data were produced by immunoSEQ multiplex PCR, yet TCRdb's version contains in-frame clones alone and is incomplete. Of roughly 190,000 clones detected, roughly 94% appear once; the ten largest clones hold roughly 0.76%. Material: peripheral blood. These receptors originate from a man aged 25 to 45 with COVID-19, enrolled during active disease.

The V call is TRBV18, the J call TRBJ1-1, with D tentatively TRBD1 (5 bases). Trimming took off 1 base at V and 11 bases at J, with 20 bases between the two ends. This CDR3 has 15 residues. The germline CDR1 and CDR2 sequences are KGHSH and LQKENI. The CDR3, as DNA: TGTGCCAGCTCACCACTGACGGGACTCGAGATAACCGCTTTCTTT. This codes for CASSPLTGLEITAFF.

This rearrangement joins TRBV7-2 to TRBJ2-1; D might be TRBD1 (6 bases). This CDR3 region has 15 residues. The V gene's germline CDR1 is SGHTA and CDR2 FQGNSA. V was clipped by 5 bases and J by 9 bases, with 20 bases between them. The DNA of the CDR3 is TGTGCCAGCAGCCTCCCTCCCCCAGTAGGGGGTGAGCAGTTCTTC. Translation gives CASSLPPPVGGEQFF. The entire variable domain, with the rest obtained from reference TRBV7-2 and TRBJ2-1, is as follows: GAGVSQSPSNKVTEKGKDVELRCDPISGHTALYWYRQSLGQGLEFLIYFQGNSAPDKSGLPSDRFSAERTGGSVSTLTIQRTQQEDSAVYLCASSLPPPVGGEQFFGPGTRLTVL.

V and J are TRBV29-1 and TRBJ1-2; 8 bases fit TRBD1. The CDR3 runs to 14 residues. The germline V gene encodes CDR1 SQVTM and CDR2 ANQGSEA. V was clipped by 1 base and J by 8 bases; unmatched bases: 9. CDR3 DNA: TGCAGCGTTGAAGGCCCTTCAGGGGGCCAGGGCTACACCTTC. This encodes CSVEGPSGGQGYTF.

The rearrangement joins TRBV3-1 (or the pseudogene TRBV3-2) to TRBJ2-7; possible D gene TRBD1, 6 bases. Trimming cost V 0 bases and J 9 bases, with 15 bases left between them. The CDR3 is 14 amino acids. Per germline, CDR1 LGHDT and CDR2 YNNKEL (reference sequence). This CDR3 is CASSQEGQGLGQYF. CDR3 in DNA: TGTGCCAGCAGCCAAGAGGGGCAGGGGCTGGGGCAGTACTTC.

The chain recombines TRBV2 with TRBJ1-2; maybe TRBD1 (6 bases). V lost 10 bases and J 3 bases, leaving 18 bases between the germline ends. CDR1 and CDR2 from the germline V gene are SNHLY and FYNNEI. The CDR3 runs to 14 residues. The CDR3 here is CATLQGPSDYGYTF. The CDR3 nucleotides are TGTGCCACTTTACAGGGACCCTCGGACTATGGCTACACCTTC.

This clone has only one observation. This sequence joins TRBV5-1 and TRBJ2-5; maybe TRBD1 (5 bases). V was cut by 7 bases and J by 5 bases, with 18 bases left in between. The germline V gene has CDR1 SGHRS and CDR2 YFSETQ. The CDR3 contains 14 residues. In nucleotides, the CDR3 is TGCGCCAGCGCCTCTATGACAGAAGGGGAGACCCAGTACTTC. This codes for CASASMTEGETQYF.

The chain joins TRBV5-4 to TRBJ1-1, with 9 nucleotides matching TRBD1. There are 16 residues in the CDR3. Losses at the gene ends were 2 bases for V and 0 bases for J; bases not matched to a gene: 5. CDR1 SGHNT and CDR2 YYREEE come from the germline V gene (reference sequence). CDR3 DNA: TGTGCCAGCAGCTTAGGGACAGGGTCAGTGAACACTGAAGCTTTCTTT. The encoded protein is CASSLGTGSVNTEAFF.

The chain employs TRBV5-1 and TRBJ2-3, with 7 bases that match TRBD2. V was clipped by 0 bases and J by 0 bases; unmatched bases: 1. Germline CDR1 and CDR2: SGHRS and YFSETQ. The CDR3 has 15 amino acids. The CDR3 bases are TGCGCCAGCAGCTTGGGTAGCGGGAGCACAGATACGCAGTATTTT. Translated, it gives CASSLGSGSTDTQYF. Together with reference TRBV5-1 and TRBJ2-3, the CDR3 gives the full variable domain: KAGVTQTPRYLIKTRGQQVTLSCSPISGHRSVSWYQQTPGQGLQFLFEYFSETQRNKGNFPGRFSGRQFSNSRSEMNVSTLELGDSALYLCASSLGSGSTDTQYFGPGTRLTVL.

The chain carries TRBV11-2 and TRBJ1-6, with D perhaps matching TRBD1 (6 bases). CDR3 length: 15 amino acids. Deletions cut 0 bases from V and 8 bases from J, with 11 bases between. The germline V gene has CDR1 SGHAT and CDR2 FQNNGV. DNA of the CDR3: TGTGCCAGCAGCTTAGATCGGGCAGGGGATTCACCCCTCCACTTT. Translating it yields CASSLDRAGDSPLHF.

The J gene is TRBJ1-1, the V gene TRBV9, with 8 positions matching TRBD1. Trimming at V came to 6 bases and at J to 7 bases, leaving 5 bases not matched to a gene. This CDR3 spans 12 amino acids. Germline V CDR1 and CDR2: SGDLS, YYNGEE. For the CDR3, the DNA is TGTGCCAGCAACCAGGGGGCGGGTGAAGCTTTCTTT. Translation gives CASNQGAGEAFF. Drawing the rest from reference TRBV9 and TRBJ1-1, the complete variable domain is DSGVTQTPKHLITATGQRVTLRCSPRSGDLSVYWYQQSLDQGLQFLIQYYNGEERAKGNILERFSAQQFPDLHSELNLSSLELGDSALYFCASNQGAGEAFFGQGTRLTVV.